These 6 T cell receptor beta chains were sequenced from one sample in a study of T cells in Graves' hyperthyroidism and ophthalmopathy. The source material, RNA transcripts, was used to amplify TCR beta CDR3 regions. HTBI primers were the set used in a first-round RT-PCR of the TCR CDR3. One entry per CDR3 protein, called by TCRdb with MiXCR from the multiplex PCR reads. The sample has 500,000 to 550,000 distinct CDR3 sequences; more than 20% are singletons. The sample consisted of blood. The origin of the receptors is a man between 18 and 29 years old with Graves' hyperthyroidism.

This clonotype has a count of ten or more. The conserved final phenylalanine or tryptophan is absent from the CDR3, which likely points to a read error. The rearrangement uses TRBV2 and TRBJ1-1; 8 positions agree with TRBD1. The CDR3 covers 13 residues. Per the germline V gene, CDR1 is SNHLY and CDR2 is FYNNEI. The J segment lost 1 base and the V segment lost 6 bases, leaving 1 base of the junction unmatched. DNA for the CDR3: TGTGCCAGCAGGGGGACAGGGAACACTGAAGCTTTCCTT. Protein: CASRGTGNTEAFL.

In its sample, this clonotype was seen a few times. The chain joins TRBV18 to TRBJ2-5; D uncertain. This CDR3 is built from 13 residues. Trimming pared 5 bases from V and 1 base from J, leaving 8 bases between. In germline, CDR1 is KGHSH, CDR2 LQKENI. The CDR3 spells CASSASFQETQYF. CDR3 in DNA: TGTGCCAGCTCAGCGTCTTTCCAAGAGACCCAGTACTTC.

V is TRBV28 and J is TRBJ1-2; D not certain. The germline gives CDR1 MDHEN, CDR2 SYDVKM. The CDR3 contains 16 residues. V shed 6 bases and J shed 0 bases, with 17 bases lying between them. This CDR3 reads CASSPITNRANYGYTF. CDR3 sequence (DNA): TGTGCCAGCAGCCCTATCACGAACAGAGCTAACTATGGCTACACCTTC.

This clonotype turned up a few times. The J gene is TRBJ1-2, the V gene TRBV5-6; D ambiguous. The CDR3 spans 12 residues. CDR1 is SGHDT and CDR2 is YYEEEE in the germline V gene. V lost 2 bases to trimming and J lost 8 bases, with 10 bases between them. CDR3 residues: CASSFRTRGYTF. The CDR3 coding sequence is TGTGCCAGCAGCTTCCGGACGCGGGGCTACACCTTC.

The chain carries TRBV6-5 and TRBJ1-2; D remains unclear. Germline lookup yields CDR1 MNHEY and CDR2 SVGAGI. The V and J ends lost 2 bases and 6 bases respectively, with 10 bases between them. The CDR3 consists of 13 residues. The CDR3 region is CASSYRHSHGYTF. CDR3 sequence (DNA): TGTGCCAGCAGTTACCGTCACAGTCATGGCTACACCTTC.

This clonotype was picked up many times. The genes are TRBV12-3 or TRBV12-4 and TRBJ2-5; D unclear. This CDR3 is 15 amino acids long. Trimming removed 4 bases at V and 3 bases at J, with 15 bases between. For the CDR3, the DNA is TGTGCCAGCAGTTCAGATCTCGTAGAAAAAGAGACCCAGTACTTC. Translated: CASSSDLVEKETQYF.